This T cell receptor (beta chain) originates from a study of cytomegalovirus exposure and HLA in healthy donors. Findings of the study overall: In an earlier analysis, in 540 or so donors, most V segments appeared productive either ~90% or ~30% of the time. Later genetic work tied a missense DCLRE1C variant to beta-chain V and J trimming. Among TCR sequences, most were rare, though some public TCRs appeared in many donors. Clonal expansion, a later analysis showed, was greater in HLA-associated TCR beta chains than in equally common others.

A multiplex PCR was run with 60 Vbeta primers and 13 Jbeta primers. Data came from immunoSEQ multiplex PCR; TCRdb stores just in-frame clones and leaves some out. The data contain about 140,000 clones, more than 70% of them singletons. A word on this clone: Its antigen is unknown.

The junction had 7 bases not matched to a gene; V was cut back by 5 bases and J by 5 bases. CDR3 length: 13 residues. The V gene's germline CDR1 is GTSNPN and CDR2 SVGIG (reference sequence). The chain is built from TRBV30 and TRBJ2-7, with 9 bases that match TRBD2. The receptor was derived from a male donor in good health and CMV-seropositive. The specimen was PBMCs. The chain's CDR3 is CAWRASGTHEQYF. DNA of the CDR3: TGTGCCTGGCGGGCTAGCGGGACGCACGAGCAGTACTTC. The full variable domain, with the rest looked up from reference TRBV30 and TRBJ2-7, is SQTIHQWPATLVQPVGSPLSLECTVEGTSNPNLYWYRQAAGRGLQLLFYSVGIGQISSEVPQNLSASRPQDRQFILSSKKLLLSDSGFYLCAWRASGTHEQYFGPGTRLTVT.